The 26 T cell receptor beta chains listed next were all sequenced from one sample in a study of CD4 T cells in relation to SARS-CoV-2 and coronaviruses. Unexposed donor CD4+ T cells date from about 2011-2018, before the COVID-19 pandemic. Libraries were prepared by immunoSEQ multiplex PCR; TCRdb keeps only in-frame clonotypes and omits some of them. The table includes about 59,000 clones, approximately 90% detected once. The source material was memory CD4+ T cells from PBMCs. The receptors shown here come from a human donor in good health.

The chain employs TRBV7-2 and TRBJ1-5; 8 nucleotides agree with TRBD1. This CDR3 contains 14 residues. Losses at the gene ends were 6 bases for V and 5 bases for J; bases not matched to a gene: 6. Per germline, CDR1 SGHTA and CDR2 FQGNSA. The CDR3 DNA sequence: TGTGCCAGCAGTTCGGACAGGGCGTATCAGCCCCAGCATTTT. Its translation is CASSSDRAYQPQHF.

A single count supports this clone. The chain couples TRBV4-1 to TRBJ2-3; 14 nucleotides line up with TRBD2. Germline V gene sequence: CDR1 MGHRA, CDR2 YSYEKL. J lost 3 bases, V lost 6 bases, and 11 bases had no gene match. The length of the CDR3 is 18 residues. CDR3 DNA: TGCGCCAGCAGTCAATCCGGACTAGCGGGAGGTGGTACAGATACGCAGTATTTT. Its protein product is CASSQSGLAGGGTDTQYF.

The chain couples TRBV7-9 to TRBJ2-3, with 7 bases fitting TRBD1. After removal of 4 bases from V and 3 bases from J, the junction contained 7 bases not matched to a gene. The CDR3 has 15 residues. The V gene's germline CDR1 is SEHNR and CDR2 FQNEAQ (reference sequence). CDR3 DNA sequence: TGTGCCAGCAGCTCAGACACAGGGGTGACAGATACGCAGTATTTT. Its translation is CASSSDTGVTDTQYF.

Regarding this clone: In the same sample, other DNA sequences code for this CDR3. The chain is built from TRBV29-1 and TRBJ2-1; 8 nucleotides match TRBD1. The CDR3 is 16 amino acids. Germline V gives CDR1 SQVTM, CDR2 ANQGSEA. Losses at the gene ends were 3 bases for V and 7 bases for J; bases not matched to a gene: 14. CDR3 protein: CSVDRDSGQGYNEQFF. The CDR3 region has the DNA TGCAGCGTTGACAGGGACTCCGGACAGGGCTATAATGAGCAGTTCTTC.

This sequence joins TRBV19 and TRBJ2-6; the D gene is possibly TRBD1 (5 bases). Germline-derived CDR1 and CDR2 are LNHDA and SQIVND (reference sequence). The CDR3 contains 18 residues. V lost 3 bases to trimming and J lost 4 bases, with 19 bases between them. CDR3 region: CASSMGKGPRAGANVLTF. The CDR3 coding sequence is TGTGCCAGTAGTATGGGGAAGGGGCCCCGCGCCGGGGCCAACGTCCTGACTTTC.

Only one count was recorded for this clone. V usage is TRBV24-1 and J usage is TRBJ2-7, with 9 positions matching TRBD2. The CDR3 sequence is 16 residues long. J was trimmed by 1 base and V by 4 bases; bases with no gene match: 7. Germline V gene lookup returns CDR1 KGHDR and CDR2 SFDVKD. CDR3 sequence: CATSDPLAGASYEQYF. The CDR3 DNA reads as TGTGCCACCAGTGACCCCTTAGCGGGAGCTTCCTACGAGCAGTACTTC.

Here the CDR3 reads CASSETQGNQPQHF. CDR3 bases: TGCGCCAGCAGCGAGACCCAGGGCAATCAGCCCCAGCATTTT. The V and J genes are TRBV5-1 and TRBJ1-5; D is unresolved. CDR1 and CDR2 (germline): SGHRS, YFSETQ. The CDR3 totals 14 residues. V lost 4 bases and J lost 2, with 10 bases in between.

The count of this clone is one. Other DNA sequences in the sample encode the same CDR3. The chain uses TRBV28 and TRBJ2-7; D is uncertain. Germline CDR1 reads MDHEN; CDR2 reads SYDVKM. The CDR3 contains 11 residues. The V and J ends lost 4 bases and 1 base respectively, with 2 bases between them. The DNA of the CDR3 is TGTGCCAGCAGTTCATCCTACGAGCAGTACTTC. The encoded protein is CASSSSYEQYF.

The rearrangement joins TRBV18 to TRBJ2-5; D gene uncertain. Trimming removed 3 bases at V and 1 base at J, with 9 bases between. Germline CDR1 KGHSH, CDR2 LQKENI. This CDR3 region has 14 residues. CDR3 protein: CASSPGISQETQYF. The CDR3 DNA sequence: TGTGCCAGCTCACCGGGGATTTCCCAAGAGACCCAGTACTTC.

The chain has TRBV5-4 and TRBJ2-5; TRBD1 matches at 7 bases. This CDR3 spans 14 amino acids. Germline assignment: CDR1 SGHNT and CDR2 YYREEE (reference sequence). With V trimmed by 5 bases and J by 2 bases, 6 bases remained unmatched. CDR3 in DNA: TGTGCCAGCAGTAGACAGGGACCGCAAGAGACCCAGTACTTC. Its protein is CASSRQGPQETQYF.

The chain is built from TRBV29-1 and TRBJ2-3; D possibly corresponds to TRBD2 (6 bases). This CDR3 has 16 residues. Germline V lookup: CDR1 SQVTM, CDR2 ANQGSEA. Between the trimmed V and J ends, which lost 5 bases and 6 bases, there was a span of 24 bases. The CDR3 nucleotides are TGCAGCGTTTTAAGCCGGGAGCCAAGTCTCTGGGATACGCAGTATTTT. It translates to CSVLSREPSLWDTQYF.

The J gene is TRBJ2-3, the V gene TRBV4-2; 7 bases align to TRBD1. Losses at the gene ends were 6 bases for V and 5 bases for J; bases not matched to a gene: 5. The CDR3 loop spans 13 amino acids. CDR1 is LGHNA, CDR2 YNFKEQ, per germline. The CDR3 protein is CASSRDRGDTQYF. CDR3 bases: TGTGCCAGCAGTAGGGACAGAGGAGATACGCAGTATTTT.

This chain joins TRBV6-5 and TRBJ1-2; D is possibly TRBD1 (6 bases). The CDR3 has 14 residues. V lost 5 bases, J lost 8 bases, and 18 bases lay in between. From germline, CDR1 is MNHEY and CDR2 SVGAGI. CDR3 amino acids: CASSQQGANKGYTF. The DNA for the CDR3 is TGTGCCAGCAGTCAACAGGGAGCTAACAAGGGCTACACCTTC.

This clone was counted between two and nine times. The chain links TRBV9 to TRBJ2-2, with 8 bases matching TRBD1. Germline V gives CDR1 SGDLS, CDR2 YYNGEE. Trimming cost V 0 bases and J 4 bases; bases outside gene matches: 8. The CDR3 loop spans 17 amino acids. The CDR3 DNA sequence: TGTGCCAGCAGCGTAGAGGGCCAGGGGGCGAGCACCGGGGAGCTGTTTTTT. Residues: CASSVEGQGASTGELFF.

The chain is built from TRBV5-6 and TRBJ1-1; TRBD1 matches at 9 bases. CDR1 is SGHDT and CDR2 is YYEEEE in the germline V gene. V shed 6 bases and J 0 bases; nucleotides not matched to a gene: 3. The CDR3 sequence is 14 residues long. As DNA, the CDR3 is TGTGCCAGCACCGGACAGGGGCTGAACACTGAAGCTTTCTTT. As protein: CASTGQGLNTEAFF.

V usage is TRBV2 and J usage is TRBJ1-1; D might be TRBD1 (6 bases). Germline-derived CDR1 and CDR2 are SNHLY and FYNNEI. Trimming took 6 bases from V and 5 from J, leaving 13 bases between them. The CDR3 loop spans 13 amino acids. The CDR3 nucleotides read TGTGCCAGCAGAGCTAGGGGGACGACTGAAGCTTTCTTT. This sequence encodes CASRARGTTEAFF.

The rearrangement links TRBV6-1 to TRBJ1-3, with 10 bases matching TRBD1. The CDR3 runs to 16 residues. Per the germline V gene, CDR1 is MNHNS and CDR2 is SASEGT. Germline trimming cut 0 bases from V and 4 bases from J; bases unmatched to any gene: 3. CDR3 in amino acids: CASSEAGTGAGNTIYF. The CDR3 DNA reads TGTGCCAGCAGTGAAGCGGGGACAGGGGCAGGAAACACCATATATTTT.

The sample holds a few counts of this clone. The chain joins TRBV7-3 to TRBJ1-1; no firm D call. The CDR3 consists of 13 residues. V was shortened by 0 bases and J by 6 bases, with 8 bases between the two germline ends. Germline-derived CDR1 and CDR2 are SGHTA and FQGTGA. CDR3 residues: CASSLTRSAEAFF. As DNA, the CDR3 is TGTGCCAGCAGCTTAACCCGAAGCGCTGAAGCTTTCTTT.

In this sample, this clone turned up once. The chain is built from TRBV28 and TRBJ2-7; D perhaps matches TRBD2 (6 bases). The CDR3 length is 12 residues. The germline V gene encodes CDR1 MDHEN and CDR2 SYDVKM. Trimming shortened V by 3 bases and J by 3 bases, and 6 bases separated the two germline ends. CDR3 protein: CASSLEGYEQYF. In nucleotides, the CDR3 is TGTGCCAGCAGTTTGGAGGGCTACGAGCAGTACTTC. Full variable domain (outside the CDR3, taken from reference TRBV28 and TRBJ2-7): DVKVTQSSRYLVKRTGEKVFLECVQDMDHENMFWYRQDPGLGLRLIYFSYDVKMKEKGDIPEGYSVSREKKERFSLILESASTNQTSMYLCASSLEGYEQYFGPGTRLTVT.

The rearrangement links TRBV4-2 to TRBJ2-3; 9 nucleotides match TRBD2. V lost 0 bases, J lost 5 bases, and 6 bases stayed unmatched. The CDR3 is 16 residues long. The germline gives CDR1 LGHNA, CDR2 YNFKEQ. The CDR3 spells CASSQDSREGRDTQYF. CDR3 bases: TGTGCCAGCAGCCAAGACTCGCGGGAGGGCCGAGATACGCAGTATTTT.

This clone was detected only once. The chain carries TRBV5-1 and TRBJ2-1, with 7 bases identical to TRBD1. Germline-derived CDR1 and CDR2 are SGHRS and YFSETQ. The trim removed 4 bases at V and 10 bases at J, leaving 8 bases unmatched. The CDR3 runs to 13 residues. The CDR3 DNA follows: TGCGCCAGCAGCATGGGTTTGACAGGGGAGCAGTTCTTC. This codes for CASSMGLTGEQFF.

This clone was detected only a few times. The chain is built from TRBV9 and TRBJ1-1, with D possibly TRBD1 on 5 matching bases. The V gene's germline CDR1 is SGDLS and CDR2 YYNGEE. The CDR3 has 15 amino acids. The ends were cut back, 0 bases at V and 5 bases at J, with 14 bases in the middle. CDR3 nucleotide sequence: TGTGCCAGCAGCGTAGCGGTCTTAGGGGAGACTGAAGCTTTCTTT. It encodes CASSVAVLGETEAFF. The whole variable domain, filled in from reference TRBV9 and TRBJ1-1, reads DSGVTQTPKHLITATGQRVTLRCSPRSGDLSVYWYQQSLDQGLQFLIQYYNGEERAKGNILERFSAQQFPDLHSELNLSSLELGDSALYFCASSVAVLGETEAFFGQGTRLTVV.

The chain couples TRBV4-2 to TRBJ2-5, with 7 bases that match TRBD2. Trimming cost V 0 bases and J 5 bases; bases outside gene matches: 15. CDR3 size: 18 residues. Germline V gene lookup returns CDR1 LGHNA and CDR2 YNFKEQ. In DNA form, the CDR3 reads TGTGCCAGCAGCCAAGAGGGTAGGGGAGGGACTCGAGCCGAGACCCAGTACTTC. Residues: CASSQEGRGGTRAETQYF.

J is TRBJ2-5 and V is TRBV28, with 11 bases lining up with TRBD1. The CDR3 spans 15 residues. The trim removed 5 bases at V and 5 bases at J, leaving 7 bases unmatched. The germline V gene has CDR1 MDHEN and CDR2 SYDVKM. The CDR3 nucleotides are TGTGCCAGCAGTCACAGGACAGGGGGCAGGGAGACCCAGTACTTC. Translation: CASSHRTGGRETQYF.

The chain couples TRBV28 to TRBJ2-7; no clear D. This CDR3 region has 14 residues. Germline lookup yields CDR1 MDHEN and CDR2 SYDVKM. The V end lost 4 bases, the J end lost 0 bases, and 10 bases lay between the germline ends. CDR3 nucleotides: TGTGCCAGCAGTTCTCCCGTGGCCTCCTACGAGCAGTACTTC. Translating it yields CASSSPVASYEQYF.

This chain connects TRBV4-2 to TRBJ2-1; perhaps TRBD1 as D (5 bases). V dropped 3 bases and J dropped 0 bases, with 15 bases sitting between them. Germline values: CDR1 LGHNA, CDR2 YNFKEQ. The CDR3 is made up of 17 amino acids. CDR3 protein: CASSQKPQGASYNEQFF. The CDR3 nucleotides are TGTGCCAGCAGCCAGAAACCTCAAGGGGCCTCCTACAATGAGCAGTTCTTC.